This TCR beta chain is drawn from a study of tumor-infiltrating lymphocytes in primary liver carcinoma. Findings and caveats of the study: All five tumor regions shared only about 8-24% of top clones.

The CDR3 spans 14 residues. Germline CDR1 MNHNY, CDR2 SVGAGI (reference sequence). The V end was cut by 2 bases, the J end by 7 bases, with 15 bases between. DNA and RNA were both co-extracted from around 20-30 mg of bulk tissue that had not been sorted. The patients lived with chronic HBV infection and had not yet received any treatment. In regard to this clonotype: No antigen is known for it.

Priming with a constant-region primer yielded TCR beta cDNA from about 540 ng total RNA. Libraries of TCR beta came from three nested multiplex PCR rounds with slightly modified ARM-PCR. TRBV1-TRBV30 forward primers paired with a C-beta reverse primer were used in the first two PCR rounds, which ran approximately 11 cycles each. In TCRdb, the multiplex PCR reads were re-called with MiXCR into one record per CDR3 protein. The data hold more than 20,000 distinct CDR3 sequences, with approximately 70% observed a single time. Sequencing was done on a sample of liver tumor tissue from sampling region 1. Described subset: tumor region T1, superior pole. V is TRBV6-6 and J is TRBJ2-7, with D possibly TRBD1 on 6 matching bases. This TCR was sampled from a middle-aged man with primary liver carcinoma and hepatitis B virus infection. CDR3 sequence (DNA): TGTGCCAGCAGTTACGGGACGGGACATAGGGAGCAGTACTTC. Its protein product is CASSYGTGHREQYF.